The 11 T cell receptor beta chains below come from one sample, sequenced in a study of blood T cell repertoires in COVID-19. Repertoires were generated with immunoSEQ multiplex PCR, while TCRdb's copy carries only in-frame clones and drops some. The sample consists of 60,000 to 70,000 clones, 76% of them appearing once. Input material: peripheral blood. The receptors stem from a woman of 80 years or more with acute or convalescent COVID-19.

CDR3 DNA sequence: TGTGCCAGCAGCTCCCGGGACTTATTTGAGACCCAGTACTTC. It translates to CASSSRDLFETQYF. The genes are TRBV3-1 (or the pseudogene TRBV3-2) and TRBJ2-5; D possibly corresponds to TRBD2 (6 bases). This CDR3 has 14 amino acids. Germline V gene data show CDR1 as LGHDT and CDR2 as YNNKEL (reference sequence). The V end lost 5 bases, the J end lost 5 bases, and 15 bases lay between the germline ends.

This clone was observed many times. This rearrangement joins TRBV6-5 to TRBJ2-3; 9 positions agree with TRBD1. Germline V gene data show CDR1 as MNHEY and CDR2 as SVGAGI. With 4 bases clipped from V and 5 bases from J, the junction kept 4 bases outside the gene matches. CDR3 length: 14 residues. DNA of the CDR3: TGTGCCAGCAGTTTACAGGGGGCTGGAGATACGCAGTATTTT. Its translation is CASSLQGAGDTQYF.

This clone has more than one count but fewer than ten. DNA for the CDR3: TGTGCCAGCAGCCTGCGGGGCAGCGCCGATTCACCCCTCCACTTT. Its protein is CASSLRGSADSPLHF. The gene calls are TRBV4-2 and TRBJ1-6; perhaps TRBD1 as D (5 bases). From germline, CDR1 is LGHNA and CDR2 YNFKEQ. The CDR3 has 15 residues. V lost 4 bases, J lost 8 bases, and 15 bases lay in between.

The V gene is TRBV6-6, the J gene TRBJ2-1; TRBD2 matches at 13 bases. J lost 5 bases, V lost 5 bases, and 9 bases had no gene match. In germline, CDR1 is MNHNY, CDR2 SVGAGI (reference sequence). CDR3 length: 17 amino acids. In nucleotides, the CDR3 is TGTGCCAGCAGTCCTTCCCCCACTAGCGGGAGGGACAATGAGCAGTTCTTC. It encodes CASSPSPTSGRDNEQFF.

The J gene is TRBJ1-2, the V gene TRBV28; 7 bases line up with TRBD1. Germline trimming cut 5 bases from V and 2 bases from J; bases unmatched to any gene: 5. The length of the CDR3 is 14 residues. Per germline, CDR1 MDHEN and CDR2 SYDVKM. In DNA, the CDR3 is TGTGCCAGCAGTGACCCGGGACAGAACTATGGCTACACCTTC. Protein sequence: CASSDPGQNYGYTF.

This clone was counted a few times. The rearrangement joins TRBV27 to TRBJ2-7; maybe TRBD1 (8 bases). Germline CDR1 MNHEY, CDR2 SMNVEV (reference sequence). CDR3 length equals 15 residues. V dropped 4 bases and J dropped 3 bases, with 16 bases sitting between them. CDR3 nucleotides: TGTGCCAGCAGTTCAAACAGGGGGGGCAGCTACGAGCAGTACTTC. Its protein product is CASSSNRGGSYEQYF.

In DNA, the CDR3 is TGTGCCAGCAGTTCGGTTTCATCTAGCGGGAGCTCCTACAATGAGCAGTTCTTC. Translating gives CASSSVSSSGSSYNEQFF. The gene calls are TRBV28 and TRBJ2-1; 10 nucleotides line up with TRBD2. The CDR3 runs 18 residues. Germline V gene lookup returns CDR1 MDHEN and CDR2 SYDVKM. Germline trimming cut 4 bases from V and 0 bases from J; bases unmatched to any gene: 9.

The chain has TRBV5-1 and TRBJ2-1; 8 bases map to TRBD2. The CDR3 covers 18 residues. Germline CDR1 reads SGHRS; CDR2 reads YFSETQ. Trimming took 0 bases from V and 5 from J; bases not matched to a gene: 13. The CDR3 DNA reads TGCGCCAGCAGCTTGGTGGCGGGAGGCCGGGGTTTACACAATGAGCAGTTCTTC. It translates to CASSLVAGGRGLHNEQFF.

The rearrangement joins TRBV24-1 to TRBJ1-6; 9 nucleotides align to TRBD1. The V and J ends lost 4 bases and 0 bases, in that order; junction bases with no gene match: 21. This CDR3 comprises 23 residues. CDR1 and CDR2 from the germline V gene are KGHDR and SFDVKD. CDR3 region: CATSDTTKIRDRVPSSYNSPLHF. DNA for the CDR3: TGTGCCACCAGTGACACCACCAAAATCCGGGACAGGGTACCGAGCTCCTATAATTCACCCCTCCACTTT.

J is TRBJ2-3 and V is TRBV7-6; 10 nucleotides line up with TRBD2. Germline loops: CDR1 SGHVS, CDR2 FNYEAQ. The V gene end was trimmed by 5 bases and the J gene end by 5 bases; junction bases not matched to a gene: 7. The CDR3 is 15 residues long. In nucleotides, the CDR3 is TGTGCCAGCAGCCGCAGCGGGAGGGCCATAGATACGCAGTATTTT. It translates to CASSRSGRAIDTQYF. Full variable domain (rest looked up from reference TRBV7-6 and TRBJ2-3): GAGVSQSPRYKVTKRGQDVALRCDPISGHVSLYWYRQALGQGPEFLTYFNYEAQQDKSGLPNDRFSAERPEGSISTLTIQRTEQRDSAMYRCASSRSGRAIDTQYFGPGTRLTVL.

The chain recombines TRBV9 with TRBJ1-2, with D possibly TRBD1 on 5 matching bases. Trimming took 2 bases from V and 5 from J, leaving 10 bases between them. This CDR3 contains 13 residues. Germline V gives CDR1 SGDLS, CDR2 YYNGEE. CDR3 sequence: CASSVGGGYGYTF. Here the CDR3 DNA reads TGTGCCAGCAGCGTGGGGGGAGGATATGGCTACACCTTC.